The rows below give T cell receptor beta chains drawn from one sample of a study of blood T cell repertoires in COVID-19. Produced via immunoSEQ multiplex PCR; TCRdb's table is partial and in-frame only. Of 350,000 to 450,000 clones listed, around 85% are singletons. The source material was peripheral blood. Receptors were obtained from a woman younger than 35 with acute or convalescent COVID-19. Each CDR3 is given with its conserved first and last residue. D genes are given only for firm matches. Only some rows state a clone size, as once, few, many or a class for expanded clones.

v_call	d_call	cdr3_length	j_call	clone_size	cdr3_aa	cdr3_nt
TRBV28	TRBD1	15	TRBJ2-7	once	CASSTLYRGAYEQYF	TGTGCCAGCAGTACGTTATACAGGGGAGCCTACGAGCAGTACTTC
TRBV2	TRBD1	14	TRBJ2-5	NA	CASTRDRGRETQYF	TGTGCCAGCACCAGGGACAGGGGGCGGGAGACCCAGTACTTC
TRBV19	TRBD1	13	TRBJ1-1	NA	CASRTGVVTEAFF	TGTGCCAGTAGAACAGGGGTTGTCACTGAAGCTTTCTTT
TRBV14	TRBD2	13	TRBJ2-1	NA	CASTPLTSDEQFF	TGTGCCAGCACGCCCCTAACTAGCGATGAGCAGTTCTTC
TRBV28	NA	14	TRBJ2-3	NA	CASRTSHSTDTQYF	TGTGCCAGCCGAACTAGCCATAGCACAGATACGCAGTATTTT
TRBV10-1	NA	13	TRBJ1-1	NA	CASSQPGDTEAFF	TGCGCCAGCTCCCAGCCAGGGGATACTGAAGCTTTCTTT
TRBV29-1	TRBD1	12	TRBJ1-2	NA	CSVGQDLYGYTF	TGCAGCGTGGGACAGGACCTCTATGGCTACACCTTC
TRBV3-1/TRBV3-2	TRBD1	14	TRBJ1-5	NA	CASSERTGEQPQHF	TGTGCCAGCAGCGAGAGGACAGGGGAACAGCCCCAGCATTTT
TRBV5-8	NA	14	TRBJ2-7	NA	CASSLAETSYEQYF	TGTGCCAGCAGCTTGGCGGAGACCTCCTACGAGCAGTACTTC
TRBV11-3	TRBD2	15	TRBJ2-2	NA	CASSTREGGTGELFF	TGTGCCAGCAGCACCCGGGAGGGCGGTACCGGGGAGCTGTTTTTT
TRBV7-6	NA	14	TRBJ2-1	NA	CASSSTGTWNEQFF	TGTGCCAGCAGCTCGACCGGGACTTGGAATGAGCAGTTCTTC
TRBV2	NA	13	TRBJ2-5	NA	CASSRTRRETQYF	TGTGCCAGCAGTCGGACCCGGAGGGAGACCCAGTACTTC
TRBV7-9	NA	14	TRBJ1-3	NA	CASSNGDTRNTIYF	TGTGCCAGCAGCAATGGGGACACTCGAAACACCATATATTTT
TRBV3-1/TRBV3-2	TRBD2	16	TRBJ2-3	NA	CASSQRTSGGPDTQYF	TGTGCCAGCAGCCAACGGACTAGCGGGGGCCCAGATACGCAGTATTTT
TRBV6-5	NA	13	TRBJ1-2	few	CASRQGKDYGYTF	TGTGCCAGCAGGCAGGGAAAAGACTATGGCTACACCTTC
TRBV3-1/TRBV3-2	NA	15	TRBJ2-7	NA	CASSQTGTPSYEQYF	TGTGCCAGCAGCCAAACCGGGACTCCCTCCTACGAGCAGTACTTC
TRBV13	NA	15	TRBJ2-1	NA	CASSLVADRYNEQFF	TGTGCCAGCAGCTTAGTAGCCGATCGCTACAATGAGCAGTTCTTC
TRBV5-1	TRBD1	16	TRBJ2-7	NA	CASSWLPGQGSYEQYF	TGCGCCAGCAGCTGGCTCCCGGGACAGGGGTCCTACGAGCAGTACTTC
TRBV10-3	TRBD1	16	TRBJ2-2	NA	CAISEPGQGHTGELFF	TGTGCCATCAGTGAGCCGGGACAGGGCCACACCGGGGAGCTGTTTTTT
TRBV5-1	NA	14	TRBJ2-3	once	CASSFSGHQDTQYF	TGCGCCAGCAGCTTTTCCGGACATCAAGATACGCAGTATTTT
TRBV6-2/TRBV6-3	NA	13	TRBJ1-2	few	CASSADDNYGYTF	TGTGCCAGCAGTGCAGATGATAACTATGGCTACACCTTC
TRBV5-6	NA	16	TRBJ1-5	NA	CASSSLVGGSSQPQHF	TGTGCCAGCAGCTCCTTGGTGGGAGGATCCAGTCAGCCCCAGCATTTT
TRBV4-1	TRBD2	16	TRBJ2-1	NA	CASSQLGLADYNEQFF	TGCGCCAGCAGCCAACTGGGACTAGCGGACTACAATGAGCAGTTCTTC
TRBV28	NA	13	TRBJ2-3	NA	CASSSFSTDTQYF	TGTGCCAGCAGTTCATTCAGCACAGATACGCAGTATTTT
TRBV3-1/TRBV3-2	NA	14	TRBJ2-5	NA	CASGAGAGYGTQYF	TGTGCCAGCGGGGCCGGCGCCGGGTATGGGACCCAGTACTTC
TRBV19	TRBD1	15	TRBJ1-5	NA	CASSPTGRDHQPQHF	TGTGCCAGTAGCCCGACAGGGCGCGATCATCAGCCCCAGCATTTT
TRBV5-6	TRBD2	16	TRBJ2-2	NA	CASSSSPSGSPGELFF	TGTGCCAGCAGTTCGAGCCCCAGCGGGAGCCCCGGGGAGCTGTTTTTT
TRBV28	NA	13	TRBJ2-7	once	CASRPGQPYEQYF	TGTGCCAGCAGACCCGGACAGCCCTACGAGCAGTACTTC
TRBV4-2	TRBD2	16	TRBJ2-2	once	CASSQGGGAGTGELFF	TGTGCCAGCAGCCAAGGCGGGGGGGCAGGAACCGGGGAGCTGTTTTTT
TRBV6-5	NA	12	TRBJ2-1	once	CASGQVYNEQFF	TGTGCCAGTGGGCAGGTCTACAATGAGCAGTTCTTC
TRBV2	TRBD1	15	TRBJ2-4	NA	CASRDTGQGHNIQYF	TGTGCCAGCAGGGATACCGGACAGGGCCACAACATTCAGTACTTC
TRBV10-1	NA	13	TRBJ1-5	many	CASSAQSGEPQHF	TGCGCCAGCAGTGCACAATCAGGGGAGCCCCAGCATTTT
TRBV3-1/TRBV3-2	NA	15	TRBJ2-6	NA	CASSQHTVGANVLTF	TGTGCCAGCAGCCAACACACCGTTGGGGCCAACGTCCTGACTTTC
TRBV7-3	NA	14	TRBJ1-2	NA	CASSPGRTAYGYTF	TGTGCCAGCAGCCCCGGGAGGACGGCCTATGGCTACACCTTC
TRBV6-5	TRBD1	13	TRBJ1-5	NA	CASRTGANQPQHF	TGTGCCAGCCGGACAGGGGCCAATCAGCCCCAGCATTTT
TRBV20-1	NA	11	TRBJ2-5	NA	CSARILETQYF	TGCAGTGCTAGAATTCTTGAGACCCAGTACTTC
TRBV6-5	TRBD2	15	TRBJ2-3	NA	CASRTTSGRADTQYF	TGTGCCAGCAGAACGACTAGCGGGAGGGCAGATACGCAGTATTTT
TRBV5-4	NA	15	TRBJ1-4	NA	CASSLARRTNEKLFF	TGTGCCAGCAGCTTGGCCCGACGGACAAATGAAAAACTGTTTTTT
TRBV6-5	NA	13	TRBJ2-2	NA	CASSYYKGEELFF	TGTGCCAGCAGTTATTATAAAGGAGAGGAGCTGTTTTTT
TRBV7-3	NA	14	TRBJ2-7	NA	CASSLKGFWVEQYF	TGTGCCAGCAGCTTAAAGGGGTTTTGGGTCGAGCAGTACTTC
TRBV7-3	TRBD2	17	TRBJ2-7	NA	CASSLLAGGNFLYEQYF	TGTGCCAGCAGCTTGCTAGCGGGGGGAAACTTCCTTTACGAGCAGTACTTC
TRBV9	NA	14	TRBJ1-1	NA	CASSVDPAPGEAFF	TGTGCCAGCAGCGTGGATCCAGCCCCGGGAGAAGCTTTCTTT
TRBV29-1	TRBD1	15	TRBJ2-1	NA	CSVDAGQGIYNEQFF	TGCAGCGTTGATGCGGGACAGGGAATCTACAATGAGCAGTTCTTC